Reported below is one TCR beta chain. No antigen is known for it. This sample is drawn from a study of T cell responses to AZD1222 COVID-19 vaccine. Study findings and constraints: Close to half of all spike-specific TCRs reportedly target regions of the variants that are unmutated. An increase in Spike-specific TCR breadth and depth was observed after two AZD1222 doses.

The repertoire was sequenced with immunoSEQ multiplex PCR; TCRdb's copy has only in-frame clones and lacks some. The sample yields approximately 100,000 clones, 75% to 90% seen once. Trimming shortened V by 1 base and J by 5 bases, and 5 bases separated the two germline ends. The CDR3 totals 13 residues. Germline V gene data show CDR1 as SGHVS and CDR2 as FQNEAQ. This clonotype was obtained from an adult in good health. The sequences come from peripheral blood, collected on day 0 of AZD1222 vaccination. The rearrangement joins TRBV7-8 to TRBJ2-2; D is ambiguous. The CDR3 DNA follows: TGTGCCAGCAGCTTAGAGGGAACCGGGGAGCTGTTTTTT. Translation gives CASSLEGTGELFF.